This TCR beta chain was identified during a study of T cells after yellow fever vaccination. Points from the study as a whole: In post-booster samples, most primary-vaccination clones reappeared (about 97% CD4, roughly 89% CD8).

TCRdb re-called the 5' RACE reads through MiXCR, storing one row per CDR3 protein. This sample carries hundreds of thousands of distinct CDR3 sequences, roughly an eighth of them seen once, and the ten largest clones take about 16%. This clonotype was detected only a few times. Its matching antigen is unknown. The sequencing here drew on PBMCs, taken on the day of the yellow fever booster vaccination. This receptor was identified in a man aged 30 to 45 who received the YFV17D yellow fever vaccine.

The CDR3 loop reads CASSTYTGGNTGELFF. The DNA of the CDR3 is TGTGCCAGCTCAACGTATACAGGGGGGAACACCGGGGAGCTGTTTTTT. This chain joins TRBV18 and TRBJ2-2, with 8 positions matching TRBD1. This CDR3 contains 16 residues. Germline V gives CDR1 KGHSH, CDR2 LQKENI. V shed 5 bases and J 1 base; nucleotides not matched to a gene: 6.